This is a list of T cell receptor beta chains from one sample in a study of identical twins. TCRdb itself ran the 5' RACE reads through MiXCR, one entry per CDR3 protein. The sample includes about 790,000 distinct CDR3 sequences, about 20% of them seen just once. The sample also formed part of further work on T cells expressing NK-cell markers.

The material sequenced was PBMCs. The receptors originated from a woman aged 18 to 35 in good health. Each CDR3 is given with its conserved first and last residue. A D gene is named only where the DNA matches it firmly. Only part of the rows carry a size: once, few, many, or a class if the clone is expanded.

cdr3_aa: CSARWGRLLAETLETQYF
cdr3_nt: TGCAGTGCTAGGTGGGGGAGACTACTAGCGGAGACATTAGAGACCCAGTACTTC
clone_size: once
v_call: TRBV20-1
d_call: TRBD2
cdr3_length: 18
j_call: TRBJ2-5

cdr3_aa: CASSRPRDLDTQYF
cdr3_nt: TGTGCCAGCAGCCGGCCCAGGGATCTAGATACGCAGTATTTT
clone_size: few
v_call: TRBV14
d_call: -
cdr3_length: 14
j_call: TRBJ2-3

cdr3_aa: CASSTLAGDADTQYF
cdr3_nt: TGTGCCAGCAGTACCCTGGCGGGAGATGCAGATACGCAGTATTTT
clone_size: -
v_call: TRBV6-2/TRBV6-3
d_call: TRBD2
cdr3_length: 15
j_call: TRBJ2-3

cdr3_aa: CSARGLGEGNIQYF
cdr3_nt: TGCAGTGCTAGGGGTCTAGGGGAGGGGAACATTCAGTACTTC
clone_size: -
v_call: TRBV20-1
d_call: TRBD2
cdr3_length: 14
j_call: TRBJ2-4

cdr3_aa: CASSYSGDSLYEQYF
cdr3_nt: TGTGCCAGCAGTTACTCAGGGGACTCGCTTTACGAGCAGTACTTC
clone_size: few
v_call: TRBV6-5
d_call: -
cdr3_length: 15
j_call: TRBJ2-7

cdr3_aa: CASSPATDTQYF
cdr3_nt: TGCGCCAGCAGCCCAGCCACAGATACGCAGTATTTT
clone_size: many
v_call: TRBV5-1
d_call: -
cdr3_length: 12
j_call: TRBJ2-3

cdr3_aa: CASSLLVGEKKGDTQYF
cdr3_nt: TGCGCCAGCAGTCTGCTCGTCGGGGAAAAAAAAGGGGATACGCAGTATTTT
clone_size: -
v_call: TRBV10-2
d_call: -
cdr3_length: 17
j_call: TRBJ2-3

cdr3_aa: CSSAVGGRWETQYF
cdr3_nt: TGCAGCTCGGCGGTGGGGGGAAGATGGGAGACCCAGTACTTC
clone_size: -
v_call: TRBV29-1
d_call: -
cdr3_length: 14
j_call: TRBJ2-5

cdr3_aa: CASSYYQGKTFF
cdr3_nt: TGTGCCAGCAGTTATTACCAGGGGAAAACTTTCTTT
clone_size: -
v_call: TRBV27
d_call: -
cdr3_length: 12
j_call: TRBJ1-1

cdr3_aa: CASSFDRPDTQYF
cdr3_nt: TGTGCCAGCTCTTTTGACAGGCCAGATACGCAGTATTTT
clone_size: many
v_call: TRBV12-3/TRBV12-4
d_call: -
cdr3_length: 13
j_call: TRBJ2-3

cdr3_aa: CASSLVVGDGYTF
cdr3_nt: TGTGCCAGCAGTCTAGTCGTGGGGGACGGCTACACCTTC
clone_size: few
v_call: TRBV6-5
d_call: -
cdr3_length: 13
j_call: TRBJ1-2

cdr3_aa: CASSFGFKVLSTGELFF
cdr3_nt: TGTGCCAGCAGCTTCGGGTTCAAGGTCCTATCGACCGGGGAGCTGTTTTTT
clone_size: many
v_call: TRBV7-9
d_call: -
cdr3_length: 17
j_call: TRBJ2-2

cdr3_aa: CASSLMAETQYF
cdr3_nt: TGTGCCAGCAGTTTAATGGCAGAGACCCAGTACTTC
clone_size: -
v_call: TRBV12-3/TRBV12-4
d_call: -
cdr3_length: 12
j_call: TRBJ2-5

cdr3_aa: CASTRVSGTGELFF
cdr3_nt: TGTGCCAGCACCCGGGTCAGTGGCACCGGGGAGCTGTTTTTT
clone_size: -
v_call: TRBV12-3/TRBV12-4
d_call: -
cdr3_length: 14
j_call: TRBJ2-2

cdr3_aa: CASSQAAGENIQYF
cdr3_nt: TGTGCCAGCAGCCAAGCGGCAGGGGAAAACATTCAGTACTTC
clone_size: -
v_call: TRBV3-1
d_call: -
cdr3_length: 14
j_call: TRBJ2-4

cdr3_aa: CASSRGTGGFEQYF
cdr3_nt: TGTGCCAGCAGCCGAGGGACAGGGGGCTTCGAGCAGTACTTC
clone_size: few
v_call: TRBV6-1
d_call: TRBD1
cdr3_length: 14
j_call: TRBJ2-7

cdr3_aa: CSARDLQGSTDTQYF
cdr3_nt: TGCAGTGCTAGAGATCTACAGGGAAGCACAGATACGCAGTATTTT
clone_size: few
v_call: TRBV20-1
d_call: -
cdr3_length: 15
j_call: TRBJ2-3

cdr3_aa: CASSYSNLQGGEQYF
cdr3_nt: TGTGCCAGCAGTTACTCGAATTTGCAGGGAGGGGAGCAGTACTTC
clone_size: few
v_call: TRBV6-5
d_call: TRBD2
cdr3_length: 15
j_call: TRBJ2-7

cdr3_aa: CASSLGPGTGVGETQYF
cdr3_nt: TGTGCCAGCAGCTTGGGTCCCGGGACAGGGGTAGGAGAGACCCAGTACTTC
clone_size: few
v_call: TRBV5-4
d_call: TRBD1
cdr3_length: 17
j_call: TRBJ2-5

cdr3_aa: CASRLRENGKNIQYF
cdr3_nt: TGTGCCAGCAGACTACGGGAAAACGGCAAAAACATTCAGTACTTC
clone_size: few
v_call: TRBV12-3/TRBV12-4
d_call: -
cdr3_length: 15
j_call: TRBJ2-4

cdr3_aa: CASSTGDGAFIGELFF
cdr3_nt: TGTGCCAGCAGCACCGGGGACGGGGCGTTTATCGGGGAGCTGTTTTTT
clone_size: -
v_call: TRBV9
d_call: -
cdr3_length: 16
j_call: TRBJ2-2

cdr3_aa: CATTWLAQNEQFF
cdr3_nt: TGTGCCACGACCTGGCTAGCTCAAAATGAGCAGTTCTTC
clone_size: few
v_call: TRBV24-1
d_call: -
cdr3_length: 13
j_call: TRBJ2-1

cdr3_aa: CASSAGQGLDSPLHF
cdr3_nt: TGCGCCAGCAGCGCGGGACAGGGTTTGGATTCACCCCTCCACTTT
clone_size: -
v_call: TRBV5-1
d_call: TRBD1
cdr3_length: 15
j_call: TRBJ1-6

cdr3_aa: CASSPYSGAIETQYF
cdr3_nt: TGCGCCAGCAGCCCCTATTCGGGAGCGATTGAGACCCAGTACTTC
clone_size: few
v_call: TRBV5-1
d_call: -
cdr3_length: 15
j_call: TRBJ2-5

cdr3_aa: CASSYHSRGTHEQYF
cdr3_nt: TGTGCCAGCAGTTACCACTCGAGGGGGACCCACGAGCAGTACTTC
clone_size: many
v_call: TRBV6-5
d_call: -
cdr3_length: 15
j_call: TRBJ2-7

cdr3_aa: CSARGRVAAASYEQYF
cdr3_nt: TGCAGTGCTAGAGGTAGAGTGGCGGCAGCTTCCTACGAGCAGTACTTC
clone_size: -
v_call: TRBV20-1
d_call: -
cdr3_length: 16
j_call: TRBJ2-7

cdr3_aa: CASSQELSSGSSSYEQYF
cdr3_nt: TGCGCCAGCAGCCAAGAGTTGTCTAGCGGGAGTAGCTCCTACGAGCAGTACTTC
clone_size: -
v_call: TRBV4-3
d_call: TRBD2
cdr3_length: 18
j_call: TRBJ2-7

cdr3_aa: CASSVTSGSSYEQYF
cdr3_nt: TGTGCCAGCAGCGTCACTAGCGGTAGCTCCTACGAGCAGTACTTC
clone_size: few
v_call: TRBV7-2
d_call: TRBD2
cdr3_length: 15
j_call: TRBJ2-7

cdr3_aa: CAISRTFTDTQYF
cdr3_nt: TGTGCCATCAGCCGTACTTTTACAGATACGCAGTATTTT
clone_size: -
v_call: TRBV10-3
d_call: -
cdr3_length: 13
j_call: TRBJ2-3

cdr3_aa: CASRLPGGGGPSPSTDTQYF
cdr3_nt: TGTGCCAGCAGGCTCCCGGGTGGGGGGGGGCCTTCGCCGAGCACAGATACGCAGTATTTT
clone_size: -
v_call: TRBV6-2/TRBV6-3
d_call: -
cdr3_length: 20
j_call: TRBJ2-3

cdr3_aa: CASSFQGEETQYF
cdr3_nt: TGTGCCAGCAGCTTTCAAGGGGAAGAGACCCAGTACTTC
clone_size: few
v_call: TRBV7-7
d_call: -
cdr3_length: 13
j_call: TRBJ2-5

cdr3_aa: CASSYGRAISNQPQHF
cdr3_nt: TGTGCCAGCAGTTACGGTAGGGCTATTAGCAATCAGCCCCAGCATTTT
clone_size: -
v_call: TRBV12-3/TRBV12-4
d_call: -
cdr3_length: 16
j_call: TRBJ1-5

cdr3_aa: CASKLIGGAFF
cdr3_nt: TGTGCCAGCAAACTTATTGGCGGAGCTTTCTTT
clone_size: -
v_call: TRBV12-3/TRBV12-4
d_call: -
cdr3_length: 11
j_call: TRBJ1-1

cdr3_aa: CASSPRLGDSTDTQYF
cdr3_nt: TGTGCCAGCTCACCACGCCTAGGGGACTCCACAGATACGCAGTATTTT
clone_size: -
v_call: TRBV18
d_call: -
cdr3_length: 16
j_call: TRBJ2-3

cdr3_aa: CAWSVWGTGLGNYGYTF
cdr3_nt: TGTGCCTGGAGTGTATGGGGGACAGGGCTAGGGAACTATGGCTACACCTTC
clone_size: many
v_call: TRBV30
d_call: TRBD1
cdr3_length: 17
j_call: TRBJ1-2

cdr3_aa: CASRRTGAFDTQYF
cdr3_nt: TGTGCCAGCAGAAGGACAGGGGCATTCGATACGCAGTATTTT
clone_size: -
v_call: TRBV6-1
d_call: TRBD1
cdr3_length: 14
j_call: TRBJ2-3

cdr3_aa: CASSSSWWENTEAFF
cdr3_nt: TGTGCCAGCAGCTCCTCGTGGTGGGAGAACACTGAAGCTTTCTTT
clone_size: -
v_call: TRBV5-5
d_call: -
cdr3_length: 15
j_call: TRBJ1-1

cdr3_aa: CASHRAQKSTDTQYF
cdr3_nt: TGTGCCAGCCACCGGGCCCAAAAGAGCACAGATACGCAGTATTTT
clone_size: few
v_call: TRBV10-3
d_call: -
cdr3_length: 15
j_call: TRBJ2-3

cdr3_aa: CSARDLLHRDLGHRGSYNEQFF
cdr3_nt: TGCAGTGCTAGAGATCTTTTACACCGGGACCTGGGACACCGCGGGTCCTACAATGAGCAGTTCTTC
clone_size: few
v_call: TRBV20-1
d_call: -
cdr3_length: 22
j_call: TRBJ2-1

cdr3_aa: CASSFPLAGSDTQYF
cdr3_nt: TGTGCCAGCAGCTTCCCACTAGCGGGGTCAGATACGCAGTATTTT
clone_size: few
v_call: TRBV5-6
d_call: TRBD2
cdr3_length: 15
j_call: TRBJ2-3

cdr3_aa: CASSLILAGVAYEQYF
cdr3_nt: TGTGCCAGCAGTTTAATACTAGCGGGAGTTGCCTACGAGCAGTACTTC
clone_size: many
v_call: TRBV27
d_call: TRBD2
cdr3_length: 16
j_call: TRBJ2-7

cdr3_aa: CASSFGTGSTLHF
cdr3_nt: TGTGCCAGCAGCTTTGGGACGGGTTCGACCCTCCACTTT
clone_size: many
v_call: TRBV11-3
d_call: -
cdr3_length: 13
j_call: TRBJ1-6

cdr3_aa: CASSLGPREEQYF
cdr3_nt: TGCGCCAGCAGCTTGGGTCCCAGGGAGGAGCAGTACTTC
clone_size: -
v_call: TRBV5-1
d_call: -
cdr3_length: 13
j_call: TRBJ2-7

cdr3_aa: CASSVDVGSYNEQFF
cdr3_nt: TGTGCCAGCAGCGTAGATGTGGGCTCCTACAATGAGCAGTTCTTC
clone_size: -
v_call: TRBV9
d_call: -
cdr3_length: 15
j_call: TRBJ2-1

cdr3_aa: CASSHQEFHNTDTQYF
cdr3_nt: TGTGCCAGCAGCCACCAAGAATTTCACAACACAGATACGCAGTATTTT
clone_size: few
v_call: TRBV14
d_call: -
cdr3_length: 16
j_call: TRBJ2-3

cdr3_aa: CAISEWGLQETQYF
cdr3_nt: TGTGCCATCAGTGAGTGGGGCCTCCAAGAGACCCAGTACTTC
clone_size: -
v_call: TRBV10-3
d_call: -
cdr3_length: 14
j_call: TRBJ2-5

cdr3_aa: CASSSNGITDTQYF
cdr3_nt: TGTGCCAGCAGTTCCAACGGGATCACAGATACGCAGTATTTT
clone_size: -
v_call: TRBV6-5
d_call: -
cdr3_length: 14
j_call: TRBJ2-3

cdr3_aa: CASSYSGRETQYF
cdr3_nt: TGTGCCAGCAGTTACTCAGGGAGAGAGACCCAGTACTTC
clone_size: many
v_call: TRBV6-6
d_call: -
cdr3_length: 13
j_call: TRBJ2-5

cdr3_aa: CSARALGTEAFF
cdr3_nt: TGCAGTGCTAGAGCGCTGGGGACTGAAGCTTTCTTT
clone_size: -
v_call: TRBV20-1
d_call: -
cdr3_length: 12
j_call: TRBJ1-1

cdr3_aa: CSARRTGVAFF
cdr3_nt: TGCAGTGCTAGAAGAACAGGGGTGGCTTTCTTT
clone_size: few
v_call: TRBV20-1
d_call: TRBD1
cdr3_length: 11
j_call: TRBJ1-1

cdr3_aa: CASSLARGDVGLFF
cdr3_nt: TGCGCCAGCAGCTTGGCCAGAGGGGACGTGGGGCTGTTTTTT
clone_size: few
v_call: TRBV5-1
d_call: -
cdr3_length: 14
j_call: TRBJ2-2

cdr3_aa: CATLSPAEDTQYF
cdr3_nt: TGTGCCACCCTTAGCCCGGCGGAAGATACGCAGTATTTT
clone_size: many
v_call: TRBV27
d_call: -
cdr3_length: 13
j_call: TRBJ2-3

cdr3_aa: CASSVLAGGPSDNEQFF
cdr3_nt: TGTGCCAGCAGCGTACTAGCGGGGGGGCCTAGTGACAATGAGCAGTTCTTC
clone_size: few
v_call: TRBV11-3
d_call: TRBD2
cdr3_length: 17
j_call: TRBJ2-1

cdr3_aa: CASGLAGLRSGNNEQFF
cdr3_nt: TGTGCTAGTGGTTTGGCCGGACTTCGGTCGGGGAACAATGAGCAGTTCTTC
clone_size: -
v_call: TRBV12-5
d_call: -
cdr3_length: 17
j_call: TRBJ2-1

cdr3_aa: CASSTGYYTEAFF
cdr3_nt: TGTGCCAGTAGTACAGGGTATTACACTGAAGCTTTCTTT
clone_size: few
v_call: TRBV19
d_call: -
cdr3_length: 13
j_call: TRBJ1-1